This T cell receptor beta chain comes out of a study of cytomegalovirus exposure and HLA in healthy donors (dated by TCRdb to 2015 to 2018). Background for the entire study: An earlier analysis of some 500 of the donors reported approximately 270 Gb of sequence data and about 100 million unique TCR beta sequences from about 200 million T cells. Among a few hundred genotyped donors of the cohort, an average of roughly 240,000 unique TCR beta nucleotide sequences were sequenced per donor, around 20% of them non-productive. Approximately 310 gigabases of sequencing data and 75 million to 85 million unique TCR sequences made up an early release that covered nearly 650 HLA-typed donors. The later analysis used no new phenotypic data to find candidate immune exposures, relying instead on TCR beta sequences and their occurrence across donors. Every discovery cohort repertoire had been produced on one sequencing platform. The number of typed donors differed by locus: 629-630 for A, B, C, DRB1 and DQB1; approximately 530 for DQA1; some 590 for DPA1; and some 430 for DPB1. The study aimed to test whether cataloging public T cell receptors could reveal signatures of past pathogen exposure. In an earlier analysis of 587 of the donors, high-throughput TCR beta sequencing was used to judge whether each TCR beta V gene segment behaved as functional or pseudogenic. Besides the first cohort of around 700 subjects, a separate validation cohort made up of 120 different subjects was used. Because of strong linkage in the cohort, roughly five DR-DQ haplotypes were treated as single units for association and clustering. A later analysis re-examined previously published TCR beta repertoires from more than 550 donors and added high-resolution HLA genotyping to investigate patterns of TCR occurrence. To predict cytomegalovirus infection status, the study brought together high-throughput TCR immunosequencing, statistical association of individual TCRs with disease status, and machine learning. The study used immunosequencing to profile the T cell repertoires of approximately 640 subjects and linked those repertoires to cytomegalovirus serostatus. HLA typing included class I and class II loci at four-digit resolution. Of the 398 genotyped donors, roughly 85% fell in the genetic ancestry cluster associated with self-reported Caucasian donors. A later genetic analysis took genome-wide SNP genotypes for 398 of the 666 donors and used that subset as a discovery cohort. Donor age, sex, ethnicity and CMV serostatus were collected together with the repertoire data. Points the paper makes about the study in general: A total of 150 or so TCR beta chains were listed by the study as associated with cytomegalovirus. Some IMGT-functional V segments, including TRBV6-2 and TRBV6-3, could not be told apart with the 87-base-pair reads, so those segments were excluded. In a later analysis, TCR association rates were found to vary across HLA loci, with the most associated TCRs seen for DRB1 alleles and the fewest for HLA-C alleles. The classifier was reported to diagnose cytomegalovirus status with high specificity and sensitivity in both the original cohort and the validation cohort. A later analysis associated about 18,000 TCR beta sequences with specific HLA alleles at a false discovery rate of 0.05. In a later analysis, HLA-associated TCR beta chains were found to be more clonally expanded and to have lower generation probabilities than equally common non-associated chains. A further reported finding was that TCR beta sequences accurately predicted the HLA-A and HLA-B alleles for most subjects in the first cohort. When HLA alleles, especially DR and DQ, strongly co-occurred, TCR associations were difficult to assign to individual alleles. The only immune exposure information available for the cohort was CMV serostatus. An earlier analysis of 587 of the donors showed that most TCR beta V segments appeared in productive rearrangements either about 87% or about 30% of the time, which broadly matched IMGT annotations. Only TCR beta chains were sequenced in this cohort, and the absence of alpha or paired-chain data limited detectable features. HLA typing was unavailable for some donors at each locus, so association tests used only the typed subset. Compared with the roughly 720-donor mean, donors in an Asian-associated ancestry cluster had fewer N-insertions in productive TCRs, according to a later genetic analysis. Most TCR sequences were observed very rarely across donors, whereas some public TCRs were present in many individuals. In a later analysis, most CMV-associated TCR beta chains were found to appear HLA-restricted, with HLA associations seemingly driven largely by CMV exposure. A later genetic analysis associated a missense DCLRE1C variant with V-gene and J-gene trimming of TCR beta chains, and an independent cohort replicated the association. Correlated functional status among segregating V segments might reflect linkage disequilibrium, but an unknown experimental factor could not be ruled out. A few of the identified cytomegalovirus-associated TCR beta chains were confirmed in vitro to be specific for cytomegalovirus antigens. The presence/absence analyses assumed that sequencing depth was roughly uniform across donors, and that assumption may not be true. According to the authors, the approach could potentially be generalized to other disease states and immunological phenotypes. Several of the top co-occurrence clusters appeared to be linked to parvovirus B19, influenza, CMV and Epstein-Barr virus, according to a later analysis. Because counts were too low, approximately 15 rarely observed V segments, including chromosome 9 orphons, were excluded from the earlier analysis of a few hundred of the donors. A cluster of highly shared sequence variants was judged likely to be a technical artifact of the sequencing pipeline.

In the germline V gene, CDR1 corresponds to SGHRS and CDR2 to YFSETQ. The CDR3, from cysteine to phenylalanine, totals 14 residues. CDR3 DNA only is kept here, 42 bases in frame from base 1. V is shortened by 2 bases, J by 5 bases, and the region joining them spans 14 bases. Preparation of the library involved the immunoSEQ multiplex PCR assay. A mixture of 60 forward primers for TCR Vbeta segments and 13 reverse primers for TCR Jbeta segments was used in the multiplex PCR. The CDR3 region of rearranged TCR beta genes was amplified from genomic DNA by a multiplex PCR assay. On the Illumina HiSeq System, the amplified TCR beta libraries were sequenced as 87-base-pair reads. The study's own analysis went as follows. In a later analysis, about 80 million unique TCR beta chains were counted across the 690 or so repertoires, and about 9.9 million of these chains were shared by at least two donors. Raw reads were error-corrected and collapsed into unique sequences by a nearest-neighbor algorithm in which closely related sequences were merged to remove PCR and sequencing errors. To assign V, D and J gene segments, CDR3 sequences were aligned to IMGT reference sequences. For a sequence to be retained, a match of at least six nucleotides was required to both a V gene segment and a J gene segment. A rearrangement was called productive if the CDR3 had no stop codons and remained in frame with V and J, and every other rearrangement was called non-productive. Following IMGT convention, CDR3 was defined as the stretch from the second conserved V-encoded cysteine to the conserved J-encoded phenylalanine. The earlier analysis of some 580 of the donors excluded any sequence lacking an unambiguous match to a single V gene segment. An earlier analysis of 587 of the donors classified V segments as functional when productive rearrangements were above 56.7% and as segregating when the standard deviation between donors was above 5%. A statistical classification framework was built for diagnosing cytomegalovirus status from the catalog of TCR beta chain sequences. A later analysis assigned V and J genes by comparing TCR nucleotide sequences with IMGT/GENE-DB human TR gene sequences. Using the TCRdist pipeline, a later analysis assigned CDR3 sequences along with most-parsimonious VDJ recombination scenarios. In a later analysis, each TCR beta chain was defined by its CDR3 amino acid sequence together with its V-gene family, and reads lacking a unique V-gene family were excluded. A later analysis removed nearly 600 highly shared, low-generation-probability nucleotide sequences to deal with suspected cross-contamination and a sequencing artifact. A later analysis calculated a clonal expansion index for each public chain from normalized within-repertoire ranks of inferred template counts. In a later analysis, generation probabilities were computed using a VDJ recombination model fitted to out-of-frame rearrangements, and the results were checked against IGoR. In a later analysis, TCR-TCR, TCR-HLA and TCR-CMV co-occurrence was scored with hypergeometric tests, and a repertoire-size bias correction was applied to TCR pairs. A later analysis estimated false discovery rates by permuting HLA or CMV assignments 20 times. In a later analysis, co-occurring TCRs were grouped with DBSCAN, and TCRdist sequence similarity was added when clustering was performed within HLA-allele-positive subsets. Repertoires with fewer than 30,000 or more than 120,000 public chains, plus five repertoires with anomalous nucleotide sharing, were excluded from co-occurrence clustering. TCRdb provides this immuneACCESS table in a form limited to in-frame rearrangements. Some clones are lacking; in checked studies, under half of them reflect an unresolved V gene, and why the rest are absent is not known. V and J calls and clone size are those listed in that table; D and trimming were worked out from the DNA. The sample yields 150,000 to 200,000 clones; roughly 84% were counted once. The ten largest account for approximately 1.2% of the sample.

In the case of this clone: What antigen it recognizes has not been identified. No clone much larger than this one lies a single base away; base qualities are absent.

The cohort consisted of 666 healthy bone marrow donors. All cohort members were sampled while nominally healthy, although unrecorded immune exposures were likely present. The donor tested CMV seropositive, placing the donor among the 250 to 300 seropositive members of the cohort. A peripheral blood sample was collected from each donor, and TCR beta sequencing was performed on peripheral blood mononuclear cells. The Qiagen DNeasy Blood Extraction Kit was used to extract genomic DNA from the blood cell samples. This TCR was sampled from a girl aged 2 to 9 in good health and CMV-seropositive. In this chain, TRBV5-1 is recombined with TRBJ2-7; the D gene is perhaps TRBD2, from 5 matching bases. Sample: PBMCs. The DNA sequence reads TGCGCCAGCAGCTTCGGCACCTCCGGGAACGAGCAGTACTTC. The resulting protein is CASSFGTSGNEQYF.